These 26 T cell receptor beta chains came from one sample sequenced in a study of T-cell reconstitution after alpha-beta-depleted transplantation in children. Unique molecular identifiers were built into the TCRbeta library. TCRdb fed the PCR reads into MiXCR, producing one record per CDR3 protein. The table records a few hundred thousand distinct CDR3 sequences, 25% to 30% of them present only once. Specimen: PBMCs, collected before TCRalphabeta/CD19-depleted stem cell transplant. The receptor set was obtained from a boy under two years old with Wiskott-Aldrich syndrome, due to receive a stem cell transplant.

This clonotype has only a few counts. The V and J genes are TRBV10-3 and TRBJ2-4; 8 bases are a match to TRBD2. The germline gives CDR1 ENHRY, CDR2 SYGVKD. This CDR3 has 12 amino acids. V shed 4 bases, J shed 8 bases, and the junction held 1 base outside the gene matches. The CDR3 DNA reads as TGTGCCATCAGTGCGGGGGGGGACATTCAGTACTTC. It yields the protein CAISAGGDIQYF.

The chain combines TRBV4-1 with TRBJ2-1, with 11 positions matching TRBD2. There are 20 residues in the CDR3. V was clipped by 0 bases and J by 8 bases; unmatched bases: 18. Germline CDR1 reads MGHRA; CDR2 reads YSYEKL. The CDR3 nucleotides are TGCGCCAGCAGCCAAGATCTTAGCGGGAGGGGAAGGGTCTCAGGCGATGAGCAGTTCTTC. This encodes CASSQDLSGRGRVSGDEQFF.

This clonotype showed up just a few times. In DNA, the CDR3 is TGCAGTGCTGACCCCGGGACTTCTCGCTACGAGCAGTACTTC. Amino acids: CSADPGTSRYEQYF. This chain uses TRBV20-1 with TRBJ2-7; possible D gene TRBD2, 6 bases. The CDR3 is 14 residues long. V lost 5 bases and J lost 3, with 17 bases in between. Germline values: CDR1 DFQATT, CDR2 SNEGSKA (reference sequence).

The chain links TRBV28 to TRBJ2-1; 9 nucleotides agree with TRBD2. Germline CDR1 reads MDHEN; CDR2 reads SYDVKM. The V gene end was trimmed by 6 bases and the J gene end by 6 bases; junction bases not matched to a gene: 3. The CDR3 is 13 residues long. CDR3 sequence (DNA): TGTGCCAGCAGGGGTAGCGGGGGCAATGAGCAGTTCTTC. Protein: CASRGSGGNEQFF.

The table lists this clonotype with a few counts. This sequence joins TRBV5-6 and TRBJ2-1; possibly TRBD2 for D (5 bases). There are 14 residues in the CDR3. Germline CDR1 SGHDT, CDR2 YYEEEE. The V end lost 1 base, the J end lost 4 bases, and 9 bases lay between the germline ends. CDR3 residues: CASSLWTPYNEQFF. The CDR3 nucleotides are TGTGCCAGCAGCTTGTGGACTCCTTACAATGAGCAGTTCTTC.

The rearrangement uses TRBV18 and TRBJ2-7; 8 positions agree with TRBD2. Trimming at V came to 3 bases and at J to 3 bases, leaving 7 bases not matched to a gene. Germline CDR1 reads KGHSH; CDR2 reads LQKENI. The CDR3 is 15 residues long. The CDR3 is CASSPLAGRNYEQYF. CDR3 DNA: TGTGCCAGCTCACCCTTAGCGGGGCGGAACTACGAGCAGTACTTC.

This clonotype has a handful of counts. The chain couples TRBV6-4 to TRBJ1-1; unclear D gene. There are 13 residues in the CDR3. CDR1 is MRHNA, CDR2 SNTAGT, per germline. Trimming removed 4 bases from V and 1 base from J, with 7 bases in between. CDR3 loop: CASSAAGNTEAFF. CDR3 coding DNA: TGTGCCAGCAGTGCGGCGGGGAACACTGAAGCTTTCTTT.

A few counts support this clonotype. The chain is built from TRBV2 and TRBJ2-2; tentatively, D is TRBD1 (6 bases). There are 14 residues in the CDR3. The germline CDR1 and CDR2 sequences are SNHLY and FYNNEI. V shed 6 bases and J shed 4 bases, with 12 bases lying between them. CDR3 in amino acids: CASRKQGATGELFF. The DNA for the CDR3 is TGTGCCAGCAGGAAACAGGGTGCCACCGGGGAGCTGTTTTTT.

The gene calls are TRBV7-2 and TRBJ2-1, with TRBD2 matching 12 bases. Trimming took 0 bases from V and 1 from J; bases not matched to a gene: 10. The CDR3 loop spans 20 amino acids. Per the germline V gene, CDR1 is SGHTA and CDR2 is FQGNSA. In nucleotides, the CDR3 is TGTGCCAGCAGCTTAGCTGTGCTAGCGGGAGGGAGCCCGTCCTACAATGAGCAGTTCTTC. Protein: CASSLAVLAGGSPSYNEQFF.

The V and J genes are TRBV15 and TRBJ2-2; TRBD1 or TRBD2 may be the D gene (5 bases each). The CDR3 covers 16 residues. Deletions cut 1 base from V and 3 bases from J, with 12 bases between. Germline-derived CDR1 and CDR2 are LNHNV and YYDKDF (reference sequence). CDR3 residues: CATSRGSGRYTGELFF. For the CDR3, the DNA is TGTGCCACCAGCAGAGGTTCGGGACGGTACACCGGGGAGCTGTTTTTT.

This clonotype was recorded a few times. The chain employs TRBV29-1 and TRBJ2-7; the match to TRBD1 covers 7 bases. CDR1 is SQVTM, CDR2 ANQGSEA, per germline. The CDR3 length is 14 residues. With 3 bases clipped from V and 5 bases from J, the junction kept 10 bases outside the gene matches. CDR3 in amino acids: CSVDSETGSDEQYF. The CDR3 DNA follows: TGCAGCGTTGATTCGGAGACAGGGAGTGACGAGCAGTACTTC.

In this sample, this clonotype turned up a few times. V gene TRBV20-1 combines with J gene TRBJ2-7; unclear D gene. Germline CDR1 reads DFQATT; CDR2 reads SNEGSKA (reference sequence). V was clipped by 1 base and J by 5 bases, with 15 bases between them. This CDR3 comprises 14 residues. The CDR3 DNA sequence: TGCAGTGCTAGAGCTAATAAAAGACGTGACGAGCAGTACTTC. Encoded protein: CSARANKRRDEQYF.

The chain has TRBV5-1 and TRBJ2-2; the D is unclear. From germline, CDR1 is SGHRS and CDR2 YFSETQ. The CDR3 totals 14 residues. V gave up 5 bases and J gave up 0 bases, with 8 bases separating them. The DNA of the CDR3 is TGCGCCAGCAGACCTATACCGAACACCGGGGAGCTGTTTTTT. Its protein product is CASRPIPNTGELFF. Based on the CDR3 plus reference TRBV5-1 and TRBJ2-2, the full variable domain is KAGVTQTPRYLIKTRGQQVTLSCSPISGHRSVSWYQQTPGQGLQFLFEYFSETQRNKGNFPGRFSGRQFSNSRSEMNVSTLELGDSALYLCASRPIPNTGELFFGEGSRLTVL.

The V gene is TRBV7-3, the J gene TRBJ2-4; possibly TRBD1 for D (5 bases). Trimming cost V 8 bases and J 3 bases, with 17 bases left between them. The CDR3 extends over 15 amino acids. Germline-derived CDR1 and CDR2 are SGHTA and FQGTGA. The CDR3 region is CASRPERQGKNIQYF. The CDR3 region has the DNA TGTGCCAGCCGACCGGAGAGGCAGGGCAAAAACATTCAGTACTTC.

This chain links TRBV7-2 with TRBJ2-5; TRBD2 matches at 8 bases. The germline V gene encodes CDR1 SGHTA and CDR2 FQGNSA. The V and J ends lost 1 base and 2 bases, in that order; junction bases with no gene match: 9. This CDR3 spans 17 amino acids. As DNA, the CDR3 is TGTGCCAGCAGCTTAGTAGGCACTAGCGGCCTTCAAGAGACCCAGTACTTC. Encoded protein: CASSLVGTSGLQETQYF.

V usage is TRBV5-8 and J usage is TRBJ2-1, with 8 positions matching TRBD1. This CDR3 has 15 amino acids. V dropped 5 bases and J dropped 7; count of bases not matched to a gene: 11. Germline V lookup: CDR1 SGHTS, CDR2 YDEGEE. The CDR3 sequence is CASRTAGGRDNEQFF. CDR3 in DNA: TGTGCCAGCAGGACAGCAGGGGGCAGGGATAATGAGCAGTTCTTC.

This clonotype was recorded once. The chain is built from TRBV5-6 and TRBJ2-2; tentatively, D is TRBD1 or TRBD2 (5 bases each). From germline, CDR1 is SGHDT and CDR2 YYEEEE. With 3 bases removed from V and 0 bases from J, the gap between germline ends came to 12 bases. The CDR3 runs to 16 residues. The CDR3 bases are TGTGCCAGCAGCTCCCGGGACCGCCCGAACACCGGGGAGCTGTTTTTT. Amino acids: CASSSRDRPNTGELFF.

V gene TRBV20-1 combines with J gene TRBJ2-5, with 10 bases identical to TRBD1. The V segment lost 2 bases and the J segment 4 bases; nucleotides outside the gene matches: 7. This CDR3 region has 15 residues. The V gene's germline CDR1 is DFQATT and CDR2 SNEGSKA (reference sequence). In DNA form, the CDR3 reads TGCAGTGCTAGACGGGACAGGGGATTTCGAGAGACCCAGTACTTC. Protein: CSARRDRGFRETQYF.

This clonotype has more than one count but fewer than ten. The chain uses TRBV29-1 and TRBJ2-3, with D tentatively TRBD1 (5 bases). The V end was cut by 5 bases, the J end by 3 bases, with 12 bases between. This CDR3 has 13 amino acids. The germline gives CDR1 SQVTM, CDR2 ANQGSEA. CDR3 coding DNA: TGCAGCGTTAACGGCAGGGTAACAGATACGCAGTATTTT. It encodes CSVNGRVTDTQYF.

For the CDR3, the DNA is TGCAGTGCTAGAGGGTCTAGCACTGAAGCTTTCTTT. Its protein product is CSARGSSTEAFF. The rearrangement links TRBV20-1 to TRBJ1-1; unclear D gene. This CDR3 has 12 amino acids. V dropped 1 base and J dropped 4 bases, with 7 bases sitting between them. In germline, CDR1 is DFQATT, CDR2 SNEGSKA (reference sequence).

This sequence joins TRBV12-3 or TRBV12-4 and TRBJ1-2; no clear D. Trimming left V 5 bases short and J 4 bases short, with 11 bases between. The CDR3 runs to 13 residues. The CDR3 spells CASSQGLVYGYTF. The CDR3 DNA is TGTGCCAGCAGTCAAGGACTGGTCTATGGCTACACCTTC.

The rearrangement links TRBV15 to TRBJ2-5; 8 positions match TRBD2. The CDR3 length is 15 residues. Germline CDR1 reads LNHNV; CDR2 reads YYDKDF (reference sequence). The V segment lost 5 bases and the J segment 4 bases; nucleotides outside the gene matches: 9. The CDR3 loop reads CATSLSGSGVETQYF. CDR3 bases: TGTGCCACCAGCTTAAGCGGGAGTGGGGTAGAGACCCAGTACTTC.

This clonotype was detected only a few times. This chain uses TRBV4-1 with TRBJ1-4; 9 bases agree with TRBD1. This CDR3 spans 16 amino acids. CDR1 and CDR2 (germline): MGHRA, YSYEKL. The junction had 4 bases not matched to a gene; V was cut back by 0 bases and J by 5 bases. CDR3 loop: CASSQDPGTGNEKLFF. The CDR3 DNA follows: TGCGCCAGCAGCCAAGATCCCGGGACAGGGAATGAAAAACTGTTTTTT.

The chain couples TRBV12-3 or TRBV12-4 to TRBJ2-7; 9 nucleotides agree with TRBD2. This CDR3 has 15 residues. Unmatched junction bases numbered 6, after V lost 5 bases and J lost 1 base. CDR3 sequence: CASSLIAGASYEQYF. CDR3 DNA sequence: TGTGCCAGCAGTCTTATAGCGGGAGCGTCCTACGAGCAGTACTTC.

This clonotype was detected only a few times. V is TRBV5-1 and J is TRBJ2-1; D is unresolved. V was trimmed by 2 bases and J by 8 bases, leaving 20 bases between them. The CDR3 covers 16 residues. Germline CDR1 and CDR2: SGHRS and YFSETQ. The DNA for the CDR3 is TGCGCCAGCAGCTTAGCCAATAGAAGACTTCCCGATGAGCAGTTCTTC. Amino acids: CASSLANRRLPDEQFF.

J is TRBJ2-7 and V is TRBV5-1, with D hard to call. The V gene lost 0 bases and the J gene lost 2 bases, with 12 bases spanning the gap. Germline values: CDR1 SGHRS, CDR2 YFSETQ. This CDR3 contains 15 residues. The CDR3, as DNA: TGCGCCAGCAGCTTGGCCTCGGTAGGGCCCTACGAGCAGTACTTC. Translation gives CASSLASVGPYEQYF. Using reference TRBV5-1 and TRBJ2-7 for the parts outside the CDR3, the full variable domain is KAGVTQTPRYLIKTRGQQVTLSCSPISGHRSVSWYQQTPGQGLQFLFEYFSETQRNKGNFPGRFSGRQFSNSRSEMNVSTLELGDSALYLCASSLASVGPYEQYFGPGTRLTVT.